This TCR beta chain was profiled in a study of cytomegalovirus exposure and HLA in healthy donors. On the study more broadly: The 90 to 150 validation repertoires, a later analysis reported, used the same platform as the approximately 700 first-cohort repertoires.

Assay: immunoSEQ multiplex PCR; the TCRdb copy retains only in-frame clones and omits some. This sample carries about 200,000 clones, 70% to 85% of them seen once, and the ten largest clones take over 10%. Germline assignment: CDR1 MNHNS and CDR2 SASEGT. The length of the CDR3 is 12 residues. The V gene lost 9 bases and the J gene lost 5 bases, with 11 bases spanning the gap. A word on this clone: Its cognate antigen is unknown.

Study-wide results and limits: For most TCR sequences rarity was the rule, although some public TCRs occurred in many donors.

The TCR originated in a woman younger than 45 in good health and CMV-seropositive. This sequence joins TRBV6-1 and TRBJ2-1; D gene uncertain. The sample was PBMCs. The CDR3 bases are TGTGCCAGTACAGACATAAACAATGAGCAGTTCTTC. It codes for CASTDINNEQFF.